This TCR beta chain was sequenced during a study of long-term antiretroviral therapy in people with HIV. Study conclusions and caveats: Upon ART, diversity increased but remained lower than transplant donor controls.

V lost 2 bases, J lost 11 bases, and 2 bases stayed unmatched. This CDR3 is 11 amino acids long. CDR1 MNHEY and CDR2 SVGAGI come from the germline V gene. This clone was counted a single time. As yet, its antigen is unknown. This was the immunoSEQ v3.0 assay at survey level. TCRdb keeps only in-frame clones here, not all; method: immunoSEQ multiplex PCR. The table shows 45,000 or so clones, with around 96% occurring only once. V usage is TRBV6-5 and J usage is TRBJ1-2; 7 bases align to TRBD1. Sequenced material: unsorted PBMCs, taken 3.7 years after starting antiretroviral therapy. The clonotype was recovered from a woman aged 45-65 years with HIV. CDR3 nucleotide sequence: TGTGCCAGCAGTTACGGACAGGCGTACACCTTC. Translation gives CASSYGQAYTF.